This entry is about one T cell receptor beta chain. This specimen belongs to a study of blood T cells in healthy people across ages. PCR was performed a second time for about 7 to 12 cycles using a sample-barcoded 5' primer and a J-beta primer mix. The authors tagged each cDNA molecule using a template-switch adaptor with 12 random nucleotides. Paired-end reads containing CDR3 totaled no fewer than 3 million for each sample. A single record per CDR3 protein comes from TCRdb applying MiXCR to the 5' RACE reads. This table holds fewer than 800,000 distinct CDR3 sequences, roughly 25% found once. In addition, the sample was reused for a study of T cells of mothers and their children. That paper notes: An overlap that was slightly higher, though non-significant, was seen in related mother-child pairs versus unrelated pairs.

The sample consisted of blood. The origin of this receptor is a boy between 10 and 17 years old in good health.

CDR3 sequence: CATSRGPEQFF. The CDR3 bases are TGTGCCACCAGCCGGGGGCCTGAGCAGTTCTTC. The J gene is TRBJ2-1, the V gene TRBV15, with D possibly called TRBD1 or TRBD2 (6 bases each). This CDR3 has 11 residues. Deletions cut 5 bases from V and 9 bases from J, with 8 bases between. CDR1 LNHNV and CDR2 YYDKDF come from the germline V gene (reference sequence).